A selection of T cell receptor beta chains follows, all from one sample in a study of metastatic and nonmetastatic thyroid tumors. TCRdb re-called clones from the PCR reads using MiXCR. The sample includes fewer than 35,000 clones, 9.5% to 14% seen only once; the top ten take about a sixth. Sequencing used blood. The receptors derive from a female donor with papillary thyroid cancer or a benign thyroid nodule (not recorded which). Some clones in this sample may be carry-over from other donors' samples. Both conserved end residues are part of each CDR3. Fields, in order: clone size, J gene, V gene, CDR3 length, D gene, CDR3 protein, CDR3 DNA. D genes are given only for firm matches. Not every row has a clone size; where given, it reads once, few, many or a size class.

clone size: NA
J gene: TRBJ2-2
V gene: TRBV9
CDR3 length: 15
D gene: NA
CDR3 protein: CASSVSGARAGELFF
CDR3 DNA: TGTGCCAGCAGCGTCTCCGGGGCGCGTGCAGGGGAGCTGTTTTTT

clone size: many
J gene: TRBJ1-1
V gene: TRBV30
CDR3 length: 12
D gene: NA
CDR3 protein: CAWSVLGVEAFF
CDR3 DNA: TGTGCCTGGAGTGTACTGGGGGTCGAAGCTTTCTTT

clone size: many
J gene: TRBJ1-3
V gene: TRBV6-1
CDR3 length: 13
D gene: TRBD1
CDR3 protein: CASGDRGGNTIYF
CDR3 DNA: TGTGCCAGCGGAGACAGGGGTGGAAACACCATATATTTT

clone size: many
J gene: TRBJ1-1
V gene: TRBV12-3/TRBV12-4
CDR3 length: 15
D gene: NA
CDR3 protein: CASSPGGGLNTEAFF
CDR3 DNA: TGTGCCAGCAGTCCAGGAGGGGGTCTTAACACTGAAGCTTTCTTT

clone size: many
J gene: TRBJ2-5
V gene: TRBV18
CDR3 length: 16
D gene: TRBD2
CDR3 protein: CASSPPAGGPGETQYF
CDR3 DNA: TGTGCCAGCTCACCACCAGCGGGAGGGCCGGGAGAGACCCAGTACTTC

clone size: many
J gene: TRBJ2-1
V gene: TRBV7-2
CDR3 length: 11
D gene: NA
CDR3 protein: CASSLSSEQFF
CDR3 DNA: TGTGCCAGCAGCTTATCTAGTGAGCAGTTCTTC

clone size: NA
J gene: TRBJ2-1
V gene: TRBV6-1
CDR3 length: 15
D gene: TRBD2
CDR3 protein: CASTNSGGAYNEQFF
CDR3 DNA: TGTGCCAGCACTAATAGCGGGGGAGCCTACAATGAGCAGTTCTTC

clone size: many
J gene: TRBJ2-7
V gene: TRBV7-8
CDR3 length: 16
D gene: NA
CDR3 protein: CASSPGTEVLFYEQYF
CDR3 DNA: TGTGCCAGCAGCCCAGGGACGGAAGTGTTGTTCTACGAGCAGTACTTC

clone size: NA
J gene: TRBJ2-2
V gene: TRBV18
CDR3 length: 13
D gene: NA
CDR3 protein: CASSPAGTGEPFF
CDR3 DNA: TGTGCCAGCTCACCAGCAGGGACCGGGGAGCCGTTTTTT

clone size: many
J gene: TRBJ2-2
V gene: TRBV14
CDR3 length: 18
D gene: TRBD1
CDR3 protein: CASSQPRTGGINTGELFF
CDR3 DNA: TGTGCCAGCAGCCAACCCCGGACAGGGGGGATTAACACCGGGGAGCTGTTTTTT

clone size: many
J gene: TRBJ2-6
V gene: TRBV18
CDR3 length: 16
D gene: NA
CDR3 protein: CASSPRGSSGANVLTF
CDR3 DNA: TGTGCCAGCTCACCACGGGGGAGCTCTGGGGCCAACGTCCTGACTTTC

clone size: many
J gene: TRBJ2-7
V gene: TRBV6-1
CDR3 length: 14
D gene: TRBD1
CDR3 protein: CASTGTGTSYEQYF
CDR3 DNA: TGTGCCAGCACCGGGACAGGCACCTCCTACGAGCAGTACTTC

clone size: many
J gene: TRBJ2-1
V gene: TRBV20-1
CDR3 length: 16
D gene: NA
CDR3 protein: CSARVREGVFYNERFF
CDR3 DNA: TGCAGTGCTAGAGTCCGGGAAGGGGTTTTCTACAATGAGCGGTTCTTC

clone size: NA
J gene: TRBJ2-1
V gene: TRBV12-3/TRBV12-4
CDR3 length: 16
D gene: TRBD1
CDR3 protein: CASSSLQGGYYNEQFF
CDR3 DNA: TGTGCCAGCAGTTCCCTGCAAGGGGGCTATTACAATGAGCAGTTCTTC

clone size: many
J gene: TRBJ2-1
V gene: TRBV12-5
CDR3 length: 16
D gene: NA
CDR3 protein: CASAETWVGHGVEQFF
CDR3 DNA: TGTGCTAGTGCCGAAACTTGGGTTGGGCACGGAGTCGAGCAGTTCTTC

clone size: many
J gene: TRBJ2-5
V gene: TRBV10-1
CDR3 length: 13
D gene: NA
CDR3 protein: CASSERTQETQYF
CDR3 DNA: TGCGCCAGCAGTGAACGGACTCAAGAGACCCAGTACTTC

clone size: NA
J gene: TRBJ2-2
V gene: TRBV7-9
CDR3 length: 15
D gene: TRBD2
CDR3 protein: CASSPTLGGSGELFF
CDR3 DNA: TGTGCCAGCAGCCCTACTCTGGGAGGGTCCGGGGAGCTGTTTTTT

clone size: few
J gene: TRBJ1-6
V gene: TRBV6-1
CDR3 length: 13
D gene: NA
CDR3 protein: CASRDYVRGPLHF
CDR3 DNA: TGTGCCAGCAGAGACTACGTTAGGGGACCCCTCCACTTT

clone size: medium-sized
J gene: TRBJ2-7
V gene: TRBV6-1
CDR3 length: 15
D gene: TRBD1
CDR3 protein: CASSWTGRSSYEQYF
CDR3 DNA: TGTGCCAGCAGTTGGACAGGCCGGAGCTCCTACGAGCAGTACTTC

clone size: many
J gene: TRBJ2-3
V gene: TRBV20-1
CDR3 length: 17
D gene: NA
CDR3 protein: CSAALRLVYISRDTQYF
CDR3 DNA: TGCAGTGCTGCCCTAAGACTAGTCTATATTAGTAGGGATACGCAGTATTTT

clone size: many
J gene: TRBJ2-7
V gene: TRBV6-2/TRBV6-3
CDR3 length: 14
D gene: TRBD2
CDR3 protein: CASSYPRELHEQYF
CDR3 DNA: TGTGCCAGCAGTTACCCGCGGGAGCTCCACGAGCAGTACTTC

clone size: NA
J gene: TRBJ2-4
V gene: TRBV15
CDR3 length: 15
D gene: NA
CDR3 protein: CATRRITGAKNIQYF
CDR3 DNA: TGTGCCACCAGAAGGATAACAGGGGCCAAAAACATTCAGTACTTC

clone size: few
J gene: TRBJ1-5
V gene: TRBV10-2
CDR3 length: 15
D gene: NA
CDR3 protein: CASSDLGGDNQPQHF
CDR3 DNA: TGCGCCAGCAGTGATTTGGGAGGCGACAATCAGCCCCAGCATTTT

clone size: many
J gene: TRBJ2-7
V gene: TRBV6-1
CDR3 length: 13
D gene: NA
CDR3 protein: CASRRTGFYEQYF
CDR3 DNA: TGTGCCAGCAGGAGAACAGGGTTCTACGAGCAGTACTTC

clone size: many
J gene: TRBJ1-1
V gene: TRBV28
CDR3 length: 15
D gene: TRBD1
CDR3 protein: CASSSAGGPGAEAFF
CDR3 DNA: TGTGCCAGCAGTTCAGCAGGGGGCCCGGGCGCTGAAGCTTTCTTT

clone size: many
J gene: TRBJ2-7
V gene: TRBV9
CDR3 length: 15
D gene: NA
CDR3 protein: CASSVDSQRDDEQYF
CDR3 DNA: TGTGCCAGCAGCGTGGACTCTCAAAGGGATGACGAGCAGTACTTC

clone size: many
J gene: TRBJ1-1
V gene: TRBV4-1
CDR3 length: 14
D gene: NA
CDR3 protein: CASSQGTRNTEAFF
CDR3 DNA: TGCGCCAGCAGCCAAGGGACAAGAAACACTGAAGCTTTCTTT

clone size: many
J gene: TRBJ2-5
V gene: TRBV3-1
CDR3 length: 15
D gene: NA
CDR3 protein: CASSQAGSFQETQYF
CDR3 DNA: TGTGCCAGCAGCCAAGCTGGGAGTTTCCAAGAGACCCAGTACTTC

clone size: few
J gene: TRBJ2-1
V gene: TRBV28
CDR3 length: 13
D gene: NA
CDR3 protein: CASTYRVPNEQFF
CDR3 DNA: TGTGCCAGCACGTACAGGGTTCCAAATGAGCAGTTCTTC

clone size: many
J gene: TRBJ2-1
V gene: TRBV5-1
CDR3 length: 15
D gene: TRBD1
CDR3 protein: CASSSGQGTGDEQFF
CDR3 DNA: TGCGCCAGCAGCTCAGGACAGGGGACGGGGGATGAGCAGTTCTTC

clone size: many
J gene: TRBJ2-2
V gene: TRBV4-3
CDR3 length: 15
D gene: TRBD2
CDR3 protein: CASSQGLAGDGELFF
CDR3 DNA: TGCGCCAGCAGCCAAGGACTAGCGGGCGACGGGGAGCTGTTTTTT

clone size: many
J gene: TRBJ2-1
V gene: TRBV15
CDR3 length: 15
D gene: NA
CDR3 protein: CATSRDPSSYNEQFF
CDR3 DNA: TGTGCCACCAGCAGGGACCCTAGCTCCTACAATGAGCAGTTCTTC

clone size: many
J gene: TRBJ2-7
V gene: TRBV6-2/TRBV6-3
CDR3 length: 15
D gene: TRBD2
CDR3 protein: CASSLTSGRSDEQYF
CDR3 DNA: TGTGCCAGCAGCCTGACTAGCGGGAGAAGTGACGAGCAGTACTTC

clone size: many
J gene: TRBJ1-5
V gene: TRBV4-3
CDR3 length: 16
D gene: NA
CDR3 protein: CASSQDIGGAEQPQHF
CDR3 DNA: TGCGCCAGCAGCCAAGATATCGGGGGGGCGGAACAGCCCCAGCATTTT

clone size: many
J gene: TRBJ1-5
V gene: TRBV15
CDR3 length: 13
D gene: NA
CDR3 protein: CATSGRQLQPQHF
CDR3 DNA: TGTGCCACCAGCGGTCGACAGCTCCAGCCCCAGCATTTT

clone size: many
J gene: TRBJ2-4
V gene: TRBV10-3
CDR3 length: 18
D gene: TRBD1
CDR3 protein: CAISEIPSRGTGGNIQYF
CDR3 DNA: TGTGCCATCAGTGAGATTCCCTCAAGAGGGACAGGGGGGAACATTCAGTACTTC

clone size: many
J gene: TRBJ1-1
V gene: TRBV4-2
CDR3 length: 19
D gene: TRBD1
CDR3 protein: CASSQDRGRSTRSRTEAFF
CDR3 DNA: TGTGCCAGCAGCCAGGACAGGGGGCGAAGTACGAGAAGTAGGACTGAAGCTTTCTTT

clone size: many
J gene: TRBJ1-1
V gene: TRBV29-1
CDR3 length: 10
D gene: NA
CDR3 protein: CSVVRGEAFF
CDR3 DNA: TGCAGCGTTGTTCGGGGAGAAGCTTTCTTT

clone size: many
J gene: TRBJ2-7
V gene: TRBV9
CDR3 length: 12
D gene: NA
CDR3 protein: CASSPGGNEQYF
CDR3 DNA: TGTGCCAGCAGCCCCGGTGGGAACGAGCAGTACTTC

clone size: many
J gene: TRBJ2-3
V gene: TRBV5-5
CDR3 length: 17
D gene: TRBD1
CDR3 protein: CASSLSSDRGRADTQYF
CDR3 DNA: TGTGCCAGCAGCTTGTCCTCGGACAGGGGGCGAGCAGATACGCAGTATTTT

clone size: many
J gene: TRBJ2-3
V gene: TRBV9
CDR3 length: 16
D gene: NA
CDR3 protein: CASSVAGGSSTDTQYF
CDR3 DNA: TGTGCCAGCAGCGTAGCTGGCGGCTCTAGCACAGATACGCAGTATTTT

clone size: few
J gene: TRBJ1-4
V gene: TRBV28
CDR3 length: 15
D gene: TRBD1
CDR3 protein: CASSTAGTGDEKLFF
CDR3 DNA: TGTGCCAGCAGCACCGCCGGGACAGGGGATGAAAAACTGTTTTTT

clone size: many
J gene: TRBJ1-1
V gene: TRBV28
CDR3 length: 16
D gene: NA
CDR3 protein: CASSSLGGGMNTEAFF
CDR3 DNA: TGTGCCAGCAGCTCCCTGGGTGGGGGAATGAACACTGAAGCTTTCTTT

clone size: many
J gene: TRBJ2-7
V gene: TRBV20-1
CDR3 length: 14
D gene: TRBD1
CDR3 protein: CSARNRGISYEQYF
CDR3 DNA: TGCAGTGCTAGAAACAGGGGGATCTCCTACGAGCAGTACTTC

clone size: many
J gene: TRBJ1-1
V gene: TRBV19
CDR3 length: 17
D gene: TRBD1
CDR3 protein: CASTLHLPGQGDTEAFF
CDR3 DNA: TGTGCCAGTACTCTACATTTACCGGGACAGGGAGACACTGAAGCTTTCTTT

clone size: many
J gene: TRBJ1-6
V gene: TRBV28
CDR3 length: 17
D gene: NA
CDR3 protein: CASSFEGQARYNSPLHF
CDR3 DNA: TGTGCCAGCAGTTTCGAAGGGCAGGCAAGGTATAATTCACCCCTCCACTTT

clone size: few
J gene: TRBJ2-7
V gene: TRBV11-2
CDR3 length: 13
D gene: TRBD1
CDR3 protein: CASSLEAGGEQYF
CDR3 DNA: TGTGCCAGCAGCTTAGAAGCAGGGGGCGAGCAGTACTTC

clone size: NA
J gene: TRBJ1-2
V gene: TRBV4-2
CDR3 length: 13
D gene: NA
CDR3 protein: CASSQDPNYGYTF
CDR3 DNA: TGTGCCAGCAGCCAAGATCCTAACTATGGCTACACCTTC

clone size: NA
J gene: TRBJ1-6
V gene: TRBV6-1
CDR3 length: 14
D gene: NA
CDR3 protein: CASSEVGGISPLHF
CDR3 DNA: TGTGCCAGCAGTGAAGTGGGCGGAATTTCACCCCTCCACTTT